A selection of T cell receptor beta chains follows, all from one sample in a study of circulating CD8 cells and anti-PD-1 response in melanoma. In TCRdb, the reads were re-called with MiXCR into one record per CDR3 protein. The table shows about 920 distinct CDR3 sequences, with roughly 5.8% occurring only once. Sequencing used CD8+ T cells from PBMCs, obtained at baseline or after one month of anti-PD-1 therapy (not recorded which). These TCRs come from a human donor with melanoma. Both conserved end residues are part of each CDR3. Each record gives: CDR3 DNA, CDR3 protein, D gene, clone size, V gene, J gene. The D gene is left open where the match is weak. A row's size may be missing; if present it is once, few, many or a size class.

DNA: TGTGCCAGCAGTTTAGGAGGGGCGGGACCGACCTACAATGAGCAGTTCTTC
CDR3: CASSLGGAGPTYNEQFF
D: NA
size: large
V: TRBV28
J: TRBJ2-1

DNA: TGTGCCAGTAGTACGACCGCAAAGATGACCTACGAGCAGTACTTC
CDR3: CASSTTAKMTYEQYF
D: NA
size: few
V: TRBV19
J: TRBJ2-7

DNA: TGCAGCGTTGAAGATGGGAGGGTAATGAACACTGAAGCTTTCTTT
CDR3: CSVEDGRVMNTEAFF
D: NA
size: medium-sized
V: TRBV29-1
J: TRBJ1-1

DNA: TGTGCCAGCAGCTCGGACAGTTACTCCTACGAGCAGTACTTC
CDR3: CASSSDSYSYEQYF
D: NA
size: medium-sized
V: TRBV5-4
J: TRBJ2-7

DNA: TGTGCCAGCAGTTTTGCGGGGACGGAAAGCACAGATACGCAGTATTTT
CDR3: CASSFAGTESTDTQYF
D: NA
size: NA
V: TRBV28
J: TRBJ2-3

DNA: TGTGCCAGCAGTTTTGGGCCTTTGGGGGATAACTATGGCTACACCTTC
CDR3: CASSFGPLGDNYGYTF
D: NA
size: medium-sized
V: TRBV27
J: TRBJ1-2

DNA: TGTGCCAGCAGCCTGCTGGATAAGAAAATAGCCTACGAGCAGTACTTC
CDR3: CASSLLDKKIAYEQYF
D: NA
size: hyperexpanded
V: TRBV14
J: TRBJ2-7

DNA: TGCGCCAGCAGCCAAGATCTGAACACAGATACGCAGTATTTT
CDR3: CASSQDLNTDTQYF
D: NA
size: large
V: TRBV4-3
J: TRBJ2-3

DNA: TGCAGTGCTAGAGATTTAGAATCAACCTACGAGCAGTACTTC
CDR3: CSARDLESTYEQYF
D: NA
size: medium-sized
V: TRBV20-1
J: TRBJ2-7

DNA: TGTGCCAGCAGTTTTAGACTAGCGGGAGACGAGCAGTACTTC
CDR3: CASSFRLAGDEQYF
D: TRBD2
size: medium-sized
V: TRBV28
J: TRBJ2-7

DNA: TGTGCCAGCAGTGCCCCTAGCGAGGGGGATACGCAGTATTTT
CDR3: CASSAPSEGDTQYF
D: NA
size: medium-sized
V: TRBV28
J: TRBJ2-3

DNA: TGTGCCAGTAGTATATCGGAATTTGGCGGGGAGCTGTTTTTT
CDR3: CASSISEFGGELFF
D: NA
size: NA
V: TRBV19
J: TRBJ2-2

DNA: TGTGCCAGCAGCCAACCGGGACTAGCGATTAATGAGCAGTTCTTC
CDR3: CASSQPGLAINEQFF
D: TRBD2
size: medium-sized
V: TRBV14
J: TRBJ2-1

DNA: TGTGCCAGTAGTATAGGGGGACTAGCGGGAGTCACAGATACGCAGTATTTT
CDR3: CASSIGGLAGVTDTQYF
D: TRBD2
size: medium-sized
V: TRBV19
J: TRBJ2-3

DNA: TGTGCCACCAGGGGTTACAATGAGCAGTTCTTC
CDR3: CATRGYNEQFF
D: NA
size: large
V: TRBV24-1
J: TRBJ2-1

DNA: TGTGCCAGTAGTATCGCCGGGACAGGGGGCTTTAACGAGCAGTACTTC
CDR3: CASSIAGTGGFNEQYF
D: TRBD1
size: medium-sized
V: TRBV19
J: TRBJ2-7

DNA: TGTGCCAGCAGCAAGGCCAGGGGGCGCGGTGAAAAACTGTTTTTT
CDR3: CASSKARGRGEKLFF
D: NA
size: large
V: TRBV21-1
J: TRBJ1-4

DNA: TGTGCCAGCAGTTCCTTGGGATTATACGAGCAGTACTTC
CDR3: CASSSLGLYEQYF
D: NA
size: medium-sized
V: TRBV27
J: TRBJ2-7

DNA: TGTGCCAGTAGTATTGGCAAAGGGCTCGGCTACAATGAGCAGTTCTTC
CDR3: CASSIGKGLGYNEQFF
D: NA
size: NA
V: TRBV7-2
J: TRBJ2-1

DNA: TGTGCCACCAGTGATCCGGGACAGAGCCAGGATACGCAGTATTTT
CDR3: CATSDPGQSQDTQYF
D: TRBD1
size: medium-sized
V: TRBV24-1
J: TRBJ2-3

DNA: TGTGCCAGTAGTATATCAGGGAGCTCCTACGAGCAGTACTTC
CDR3: CASSISGSSYEQYF
D: NA
size: NA
V: TRBV19
J: TRBJ2-7

DNA: TGTGCCAGCAGTTTCCAGGACAGGAGCGAGCAGTACTTC
CDR3: CASSFQDRSEQYF
D: TRBD1
size: large
V: TRBV27
J: TRBJ2-7

DNA: TGTGCCAGTAGTATTCGAGCTCCCGGGGAGCTGTTTTTT
CDR3: CASSIRAPGELFF
D: NA
size: large
V: TRBV19
J: TRBJ2-2

DNA: TGTGCCAGCAGCTACCGCCCCTGGGGGAACACTGAAGCTTTCTTT
CDR3: CASSYRPWGNTEAFF
D: NA
size: medium-sized
V: TRBV5-8
J: TRBJ1-1

DNA: TGTGCCAGCAGCACCTATAGCGGAGGGGGCACAGATACGCAGTATTTT
CDR3: CASSTYSGGGTDTQYF
D: NA
size: NA
V: TRBV11-2
J: TRBJ2-3

DNA: TGTGCCGGCAGTTCACTTCTTAGCGGAGAAGCAGATACGCAGTATTTT
CDR3: CAGSSLLSGEADTQYF
D: NA
size: once
V: TRBV28
J: TRBJ2-3

DNA: TGTGCCAGCATAAAGGGAAGACTAGCGGGGGTTCTTTCCTACAATGAGCAGTTCTTC
CDR3: CASIKGRLAGVLSYNEQFF
D: TRBD2
size: medium-sized
V: TRBV28
J: TRBJ2-1

DNA: TGCAGTGCTTTGGATGTCGGGACAGACCGGTTCTTC
CDR3: CSALDVGTDRFF
D: TRBD1
size: large
V: TRBV20-1
J: TRBJ2-1

DNA: TGTGCCAGCCATTGGGGGGGGTCCGACAATGAGCAGTTCTTC
CDR3: CASHWGGSDNEQFF
D: TRBD2
size: large
V: TRBV11-2
J: TRBJ2-1

DNA: TGTGCCACCAGTGATTTCACCGGGAGAAAGGGCAACACCGGGGAGCTGTTTTTT
CDR3: CATSDFTGRKGNTGELFF
D: NA
size: large
V: TRBV24-1
J: TRBJ2-2

DNA: TGTGCCAGCAGCTTAGGGGACTACGAGCAGTACTTC
CDR3: CASSLGDYEQYF
D: NA
size: large
V: TRBV7-2
J: TRBJ2-7

DNA: TGCGCCAGCAGCCAAGGGATAACCGGACAGAACTCCTACGAGCAGTACTTC
CDR3: CASSQGITGQNSYEQYF
D: NA
size: large
V: TRBV4-3
J: TRBJ2-7

DNA: TGCGCCAGCAGCCGCGGAGGGGGACTAGCGGGGGCCGAACTCGGCTCCTACAATGAGCAGTTCTTC
CDR3: CASSRGGGLAGAELGSYNEQFF
D: TRBD2
size: large
V: TRBV4-1
J: TRBJ2-1

DNA: TGTGCCAGCAGCCTGACGACGGACAATGAGCAGTTCTTC
CDR3: CASSLTTDNEQFF
D: NA
size: large
V: TRBV11-1
J: TRBJ2-1

DNA: TGTGCCTCCTCCCAGGGTACAGGGGGCCCCTACGAGCAGTACTTC
CDR3: CASSQGTGGPYEQYF
D: TRBD1
size: large
V: TRBV27
J: TRBJ2-7

DNA: TGTGCCAGCAGTACGGTGCAGGGCGGTGGCACTGAAGCTTTCTTT
CDR3: CASSTVQGGGTEAFF
D: NA
size: NA
V: TRBV6-6
J: TRBJ1-1

DNA: TGTGCCAGCAGCTCCACAGAGACCCAGTACTTC
CDR3: CASSSTETQYF
D: NA
size: NA
V: TRBV7-2
J: TRBJ2-5

DNA: TGTGCCAGTAGTCAGCAGGGCGGGAACACTGAAGCTTTCTTT
CDR3: CASSQQGGNTEAFF
D: NA
size: few
V: TRBV19
J: TRBJ1-1

DNA: TGTGCCAGCAGCTATACGGATTACAGGCTACCGAGCAATCAGCCCCAGCATTTT
CDR3: CASSYTDYRLPSNQPQHF
D: NA
size: large
V: TRBV6-2/TRBV6-3
J: TRBJ1-5

DNA: TGTGCCAGTAGTATAGTGGCAGGGAATCAGCCCCAGCATTTT
CDR3: CASSIVAGNQPQHF
D: NA
size: large
V: TRBV19
J: TRBJ1-5